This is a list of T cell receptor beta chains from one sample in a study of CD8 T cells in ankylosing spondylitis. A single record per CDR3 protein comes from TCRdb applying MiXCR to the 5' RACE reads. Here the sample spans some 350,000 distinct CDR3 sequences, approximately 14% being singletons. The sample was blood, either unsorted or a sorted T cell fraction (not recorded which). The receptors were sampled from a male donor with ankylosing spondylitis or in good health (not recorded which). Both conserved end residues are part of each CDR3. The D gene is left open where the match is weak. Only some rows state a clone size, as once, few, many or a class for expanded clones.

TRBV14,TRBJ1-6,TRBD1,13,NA,CASRGQGYSPLHF,TGTGCCAGCAGGGGACAGGGTTATTCACCCCTCCACTTT
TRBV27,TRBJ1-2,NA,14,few,CASSDRQNDYGYTF,TGTGCCAGCAGTGACAGACAGAACGACTATGGCTACACCTTC
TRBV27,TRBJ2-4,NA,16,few,CASSFGGTLAKNIQYF,TGTGCCAGCAGTTTCGGAGGTACCCTAGCCAAAAACATTCAGTACTTC
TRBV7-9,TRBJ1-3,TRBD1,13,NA,CASRGTAGNTIYF,TGTGCCAGTCGTGGGACAGCTGGAAACACCATATATTTT
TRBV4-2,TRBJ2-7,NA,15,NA,CASSQGGTRSYEQYF,TGTGCCAGCAGCCAAGGAGGGACCCGCTCCTACGAGCAGTACTTC
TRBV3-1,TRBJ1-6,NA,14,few,CASSQNGVGSPLHF,TGTGCCAGCAGCCAAAACGGGGTAGGATCACCCCTCCACTTT
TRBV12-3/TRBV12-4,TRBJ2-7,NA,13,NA,CASSSEVGFEQYF,TGTGCCAGCAGCTCCGAGGTTGGGTTCGAGCAGTACTTC
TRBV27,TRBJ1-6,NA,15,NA,CASSSGVGANSPLHF,TGTGCCAGCAGTTCCGGAGTGGGGGCTAATTCACCCCTCCACTTT
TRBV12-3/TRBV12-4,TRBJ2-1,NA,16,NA,CASSLLPGFSYNEQFF,TGTGCCAGCAGTTTACTCCCGGGATTCTCCTACAATGAGCAGTTCTTC
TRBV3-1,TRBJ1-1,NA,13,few,CASSRREITEAFF,TGTGCCAGCAGCCGTCGGGAGATCACTGAAGCTTTCTTT
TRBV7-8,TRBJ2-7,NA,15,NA,CASSLEVASSYEQYF,TGTGCCAGCAGCTTAGAGGTAGCGAGCTCCTACGAGCAGTACTTC
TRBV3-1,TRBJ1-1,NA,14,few,CASSQDAGGPEAFF,TGTGCCAGCAGCCAAGATGCCGGGGGACCTGAAGCTTTCTTT
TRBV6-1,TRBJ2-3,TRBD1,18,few,CASSSGTGASLGTDTQYF,TGTGCCAGCAGCTCCGGGACAGGGGCCTCCTTAGGCACAGATACGCAGTATTTT
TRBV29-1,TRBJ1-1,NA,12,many,CSVGGEGQEAFF,TGCAGCGTTGGTGGGGAGGGGCAAGAAGCTTTCTTT
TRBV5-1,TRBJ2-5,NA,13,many,CASSLGAGETQYF,TGTGCCAGCAGCCTAGGTGCTGGAGAGACCCAGTACTTC
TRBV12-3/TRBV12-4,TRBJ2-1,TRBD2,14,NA,CASSLRGGRDEQFF,TGTGCCAGCAGTTTACGGGGGGGCCGGGATGAGCAGTTCTTC
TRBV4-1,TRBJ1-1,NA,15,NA,CASSQGETGLTEAFF,TGCGCCAGCAGCCAAGGGGAGACAGGTCTCACTGAAGCTTTCTTT
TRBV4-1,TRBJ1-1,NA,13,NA,CASSFTTSTEAFF,TGCGCCAGCAGCTTCACAACCTCCACTGAAGCTTTCTTT
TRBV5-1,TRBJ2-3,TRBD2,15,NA,CASSLLGGGVDTQYF,TGCGCCAGCAGCTTGCTTGGCGGGGGGGTGGATACGCAGTATTTT
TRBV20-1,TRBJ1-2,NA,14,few,CSAREQGRIYGYTF,TGCAGTGCTAGGGAACAGGGTCGAATCTATGGCTACACCTTC
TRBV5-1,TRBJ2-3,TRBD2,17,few,CASSLGPSGSYSDTQYF,TGCGCCAGCAGCTTGGGGCCTAGCGGGAGTTATTCAGATACGCAGTATTTT
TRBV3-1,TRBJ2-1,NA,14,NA,CASSQDPWQNEQFF,TGTGCCAGCAGCCAAGATCCCTGGCAGAATGAGCAGTTCTTC
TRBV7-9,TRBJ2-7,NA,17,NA,CASSLYRGTDSSYEQYF,TGTGCCAGCAGCTTATACCGTGGGACGGACAGCTCCTACGAGCAGTACTTC
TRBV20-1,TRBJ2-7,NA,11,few,CSASNPYEQYF,TGCAGTGCTAGTAACCCTTACGAGCAGTACTTC
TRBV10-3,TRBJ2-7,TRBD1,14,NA,CAIGRQGQNYEQYF,TGTGCCATCGGGAGACAGGGTCAAAACTACGAGCAGTACTTC
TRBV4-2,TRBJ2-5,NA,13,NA,CASSTRTAETQYF,TGTGCCAGCAGCACCAGAACCGCGGAGACCCAGTACTTC
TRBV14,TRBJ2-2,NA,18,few,CASSPMALGLMAAGELFF,TGTGCCAGCAGCCCGATGGCCTTGGGACTCATGGCGGCCGGGGAGCTGTTTTTT
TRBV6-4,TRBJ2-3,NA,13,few,CASSAGLRDTQYF,TGTGCCAGCAGTGCGGGCCTCAGGGATACGCAGTATTTT
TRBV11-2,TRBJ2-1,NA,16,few,CASSLVPSGRYNEQFF,TGTGCCAGCAGCTTAGTTCCGAGCGGTAGATACAATGAGCAGTTCTTC
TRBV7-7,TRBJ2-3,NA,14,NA,CASSPTSVGDTQYF,TGTGCCAGCAGCCCTACCTCGGTTGGAGATACGCAGTATTTT
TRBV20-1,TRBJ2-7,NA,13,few,CSARDRDPYEQYF,TGCAGTGCTAGAGATCGGGACCCCTACGAGCAGTACTTC
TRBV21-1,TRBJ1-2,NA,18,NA,CASSKKSTYRGAKDGYTF,TGTGCCAGCAGCAAAAAAAGCACCTATAGGGGGGCAAAAGATGGCTACACCTTC
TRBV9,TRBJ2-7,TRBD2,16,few,CASSLGLAGGAYEQYF,TGTGCCAGCAGCCTCGGACTAGCGGGAGGGGCCTACGAGCAGTACTTC
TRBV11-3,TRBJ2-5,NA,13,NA,CASSLDSGGTQYF,TGTGCCAGCAGCTTAGACTCCGGGGGGACCCAGTACTTC
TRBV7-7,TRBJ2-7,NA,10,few,CASSFYEQYF,TGTGCCAGCAGCTTTTACGAGCAGTACTTC
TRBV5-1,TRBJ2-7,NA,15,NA,CASSLDVGFSYEQYF,TGCGCCAGCAGCTTGGATGTGGGGTTCTCCTACGAGCAGTACTTC
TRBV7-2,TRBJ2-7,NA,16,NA,CASSLDQTPGPYEQYF,TGTGCCAGCAGCTTAGATCAGACTCCAGGTCCCTACGAGCAGTACTTC
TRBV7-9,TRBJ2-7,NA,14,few,CASSLDGSGMEQYF,TGTGCCAGCAGCTTAGACGGATCGGGCATGGAGCAGTACTTC
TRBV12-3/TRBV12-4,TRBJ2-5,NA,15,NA,CASSLVAGSRKTQYF,TGTGCCAGCAGTTTAGTGGCGGGGTCGAGAAAGACCCAGTACTTC
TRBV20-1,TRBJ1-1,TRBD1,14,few,CSASKGAEGTEAFF,TGCAGTGCTAGTAAGGGGGCAGAGGGCACTGAAGCTTTCTTT
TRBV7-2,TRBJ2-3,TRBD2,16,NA,CASSLYVAGGTDTQYF,TGTGCCAGCAGCTTATATGTAGCGGGGGGGACAGATACGCAGTATTTT
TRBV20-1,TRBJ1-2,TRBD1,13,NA,CSAQGVVNYGYTF,TGCAGTGCCCAGGGGGTCGTCAACTATGGCTACACCTTC
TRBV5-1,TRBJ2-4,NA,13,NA,CASSLGQWNIQYF,TGCGCCAGCAGCTTGGGACAGTGGAACATTCAGTACTTC
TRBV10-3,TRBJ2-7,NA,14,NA,CAITQGAGGYEQYF,TGTGCCATCACCCAGGGGGCGGGAGGCTACGAGCAGTACTTC
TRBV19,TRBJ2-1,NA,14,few,CASSPGSGLNEQFF,TGTGCCAGTTCCCCCGGGTCCGGACTAAATGAGCAGTTCTTC